This TCR beta chain was identified in a study of Graves' ophthalmopathy and Graves' hyperthyroidism. This clonotype showed up many times. The CDR3 has 16 amino acids. From germline, CDR1 is SGHVS and CDR2 FQNEAQ. V was pared by 5 bases and J by 8 bases, with 13 bases of the junction left unmatched. Amplified material comprised TCR beta CDR3 regions derived from RNA transcripts. First-round RT-PCR employed HTBI primers, with a second-round multiplex PCR after it. TCRdb fed the multiplex PCR reads into MiXCR, producing one record per CDR3 protein. The table shows over a million distinct CDR3 sequences, with about 40% occurring only once.

Source material: peripheral blood or thyroid tissue (not recorded which). This clonotype was obtained from an adult man with Graves' hyperthyroidism. The V gene is TRBV7-8, the J gene TRBJ1-4; 8 positions match TRBD1. The CDR3 DNA is TGTGCCAGCAGCCCCCGAGGGTGGCAGGGGGCCGAAAAACTGTTTTTT. It encodes CASSPRGWQGAEKLFF.